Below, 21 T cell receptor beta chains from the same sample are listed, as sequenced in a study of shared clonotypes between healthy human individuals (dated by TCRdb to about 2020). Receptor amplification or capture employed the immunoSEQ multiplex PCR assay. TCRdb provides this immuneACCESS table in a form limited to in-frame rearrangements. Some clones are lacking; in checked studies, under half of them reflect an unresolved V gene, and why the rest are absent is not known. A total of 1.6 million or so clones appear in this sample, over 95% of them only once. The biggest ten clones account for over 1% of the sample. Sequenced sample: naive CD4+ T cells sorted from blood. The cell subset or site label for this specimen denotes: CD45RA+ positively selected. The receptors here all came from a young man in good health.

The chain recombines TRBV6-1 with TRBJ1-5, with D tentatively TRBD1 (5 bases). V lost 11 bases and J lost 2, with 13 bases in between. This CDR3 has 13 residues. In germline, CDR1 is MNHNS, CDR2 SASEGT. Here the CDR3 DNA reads TGTGCCGGTGGGGGATGGGGCAATCAGCCCCAGCATTTT. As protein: CAGGGWGNQPQHF.

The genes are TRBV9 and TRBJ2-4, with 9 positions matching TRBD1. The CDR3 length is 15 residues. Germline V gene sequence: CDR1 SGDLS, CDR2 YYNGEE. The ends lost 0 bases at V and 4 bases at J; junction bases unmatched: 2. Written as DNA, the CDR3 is TGTGCCAGCAGCGTAGCCGGACAGGGGAAAAACATTCAGTACTTC. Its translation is CASSVAGQGKNIQYF.

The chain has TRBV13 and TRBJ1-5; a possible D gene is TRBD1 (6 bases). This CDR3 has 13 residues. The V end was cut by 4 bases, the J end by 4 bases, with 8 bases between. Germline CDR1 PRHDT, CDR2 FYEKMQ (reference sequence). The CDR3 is CASSSGQNQPQHF. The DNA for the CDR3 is TGTGCCAGCAGCTCCGGACAGAATCAGCCCCAGCATTTT.

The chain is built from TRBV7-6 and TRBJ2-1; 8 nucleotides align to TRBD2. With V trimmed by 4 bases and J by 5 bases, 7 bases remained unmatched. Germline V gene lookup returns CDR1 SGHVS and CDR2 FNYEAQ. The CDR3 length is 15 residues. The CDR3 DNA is TGTGCCAGCAGCTCCGAGCGGGAGATCAACAATGAGCAGTTCTTC. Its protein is CASSSEREINNEQFF. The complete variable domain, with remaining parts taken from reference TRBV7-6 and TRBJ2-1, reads GAGVSQSPRYKVTKRGQDVALRCDPISGHVSLYWYRQALGQGPEFLTYFNYEAQQDKSGLPNDRFSAERPEGSISTLTIQRTEQRDSAMYRCASSSEREINNEQFFGPGTRLTVL.

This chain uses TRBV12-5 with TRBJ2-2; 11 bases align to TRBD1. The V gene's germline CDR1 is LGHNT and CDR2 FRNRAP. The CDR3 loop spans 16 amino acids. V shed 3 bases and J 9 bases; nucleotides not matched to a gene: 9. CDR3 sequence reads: CASGLFRDRGSRELFF. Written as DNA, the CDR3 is TGTGCTAGTGGTTTATTCCGGGACAGGGGGAGTCGGGAGCTGTTTTTT.

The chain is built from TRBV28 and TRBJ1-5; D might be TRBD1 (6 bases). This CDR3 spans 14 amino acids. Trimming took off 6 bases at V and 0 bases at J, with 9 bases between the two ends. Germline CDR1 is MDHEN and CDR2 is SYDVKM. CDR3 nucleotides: TGTGCCAGCAGACAGGGCCATAGCAATCAGCCCCAGCATTTT. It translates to CASRQGHSNQPQHF.

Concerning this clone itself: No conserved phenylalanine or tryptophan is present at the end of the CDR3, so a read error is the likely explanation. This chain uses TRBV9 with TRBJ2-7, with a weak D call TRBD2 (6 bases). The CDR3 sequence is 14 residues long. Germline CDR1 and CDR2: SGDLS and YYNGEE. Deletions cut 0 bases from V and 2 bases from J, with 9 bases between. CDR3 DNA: TGTGCCAGCAGCGTAGGTGGGGGGACCTACGAGCAGTACCTC. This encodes CASSVGGGTYEQYL.

The CDR3 sequence is CASSSQGGRYEQYF. In DNA form, the CDR3 reads TGTGCCAGCAGCTCACAGGGTGGTCGCTACGAGCAGTACTTC. V is TRBV28 and J is TRBJ2-7, with D possibly being TRBD1 (6 bases). The CDR3 has 14 residues. V was trimmed by 6 bases and J by 3 bases, leaving 15 bases between them. Germline loops: CDR1 MDHEN, CDR2 SYDVKM.

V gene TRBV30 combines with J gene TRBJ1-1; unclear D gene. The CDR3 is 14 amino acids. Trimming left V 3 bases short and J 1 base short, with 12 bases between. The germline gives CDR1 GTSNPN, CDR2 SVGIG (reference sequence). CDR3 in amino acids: CAWRLGWENTEAFF. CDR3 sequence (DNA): TGTGCCTGGAGGTTAGGGTGGGAGAACACTGAAGCTTTCTTT.

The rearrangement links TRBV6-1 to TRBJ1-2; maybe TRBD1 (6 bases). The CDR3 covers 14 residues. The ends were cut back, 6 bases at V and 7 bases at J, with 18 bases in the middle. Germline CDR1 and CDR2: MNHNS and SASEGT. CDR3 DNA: TGTGCCAGCAGGGAGATACAGGGAGTGGGTGGCTACACCTTC. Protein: CASREIQGVGGYTF.

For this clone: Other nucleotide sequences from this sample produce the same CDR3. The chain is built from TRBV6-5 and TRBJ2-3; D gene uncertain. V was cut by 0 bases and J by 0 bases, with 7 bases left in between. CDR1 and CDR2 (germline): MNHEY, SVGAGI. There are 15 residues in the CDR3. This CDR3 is CASSYSGKSTDTQYF. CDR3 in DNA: TGTGCCAGCAGTTACTCGGGCAAGAGCACAGATACGCAGTATTTT.

CDR3 sequence reads: CASSTGTGLTDTQYF. The CDR3 DNA is TGTGCCAGTAGCACCGGGACAGGGCTCACAGATACGCAGTATTTT. The chain combines TRBV19 with TRBJ2-3; TRBD1 matches at 9 bases. CDR3 length equals 15 residues. Germline V gives CDR1 LNHDA, CDR2 SQIVND (reference sequence). Germline trimming cut 6 bases from V and 2 bases from J; bases unmatched to any gene: 6.

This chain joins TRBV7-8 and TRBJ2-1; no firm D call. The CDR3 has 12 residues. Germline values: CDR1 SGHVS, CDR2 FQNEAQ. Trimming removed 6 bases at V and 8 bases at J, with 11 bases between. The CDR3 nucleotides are TGTGCCAGCAGAAGCGTTGCGTATGAGCAGTTCTTC. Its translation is CASRSVAYEQFF.

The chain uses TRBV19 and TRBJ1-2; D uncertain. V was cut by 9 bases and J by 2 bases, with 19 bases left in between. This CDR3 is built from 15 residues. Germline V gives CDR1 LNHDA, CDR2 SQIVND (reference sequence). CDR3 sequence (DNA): TGTGCCAGATCACAATTGGCTTCCCCGAACTATGGCTACACCTTC. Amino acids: CARSQLASPNYGYTF.

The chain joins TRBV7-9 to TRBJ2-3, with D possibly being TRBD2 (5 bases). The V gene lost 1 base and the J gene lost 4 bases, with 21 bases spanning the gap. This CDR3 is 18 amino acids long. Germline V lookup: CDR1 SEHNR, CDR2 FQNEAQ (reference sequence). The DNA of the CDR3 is TGTGCCAGCAGCTTAGTTGGCCGGGGAAAGCTGAGGGCAGATACGCAGTATTTT. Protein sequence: CASSLVGRGKLRADTQYF.

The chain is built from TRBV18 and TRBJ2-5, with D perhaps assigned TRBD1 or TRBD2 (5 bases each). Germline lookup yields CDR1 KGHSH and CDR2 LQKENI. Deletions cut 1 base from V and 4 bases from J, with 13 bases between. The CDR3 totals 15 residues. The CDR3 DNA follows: TGTGCCAGCTCACCACAGCACAGAGGGGCAGAGACCCAGTACTTC. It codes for CASSPQHRGAETQYF.

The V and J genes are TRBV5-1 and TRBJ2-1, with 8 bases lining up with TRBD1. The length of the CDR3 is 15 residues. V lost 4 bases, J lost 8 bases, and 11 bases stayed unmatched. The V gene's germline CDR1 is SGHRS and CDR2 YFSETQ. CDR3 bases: TGCGCCAGCAGCCTACGGACAGGGTTCCAGGATGAGCAGTTCTTC. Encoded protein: CASSLRTGFQDEQFF.

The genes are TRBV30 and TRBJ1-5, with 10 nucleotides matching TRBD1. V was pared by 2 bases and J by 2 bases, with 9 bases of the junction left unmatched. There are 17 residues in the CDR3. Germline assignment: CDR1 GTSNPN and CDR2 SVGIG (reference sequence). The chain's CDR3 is CAWSRTGGGHGNQPQHF. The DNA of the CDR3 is TGTGCCTGGAGTCGGACAGGGGGAGGTCACGGCAATCAGCCCCAGCATTTT.

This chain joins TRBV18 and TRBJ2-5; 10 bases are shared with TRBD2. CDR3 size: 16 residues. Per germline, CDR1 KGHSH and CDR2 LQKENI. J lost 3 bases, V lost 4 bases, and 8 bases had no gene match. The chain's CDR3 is CASSQRIAGGEETQYF. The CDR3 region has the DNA TGTGCCAGCTCACAGAGGATAGCGGGAGGAGAAGAGACCCAGTACTTC.

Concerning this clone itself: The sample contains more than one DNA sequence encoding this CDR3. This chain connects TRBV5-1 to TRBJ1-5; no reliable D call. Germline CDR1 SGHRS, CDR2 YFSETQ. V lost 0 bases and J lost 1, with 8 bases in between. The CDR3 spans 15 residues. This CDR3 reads CASSLDVGSNQPQHF. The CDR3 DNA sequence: TGCGCCAGCAGCTTGGATGTAGGGAGCAATCAGCCCCAGCATTTT. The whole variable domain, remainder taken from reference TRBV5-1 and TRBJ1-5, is KAGVTQTPRYLIKTRGQQVTLSCSPISGHRSVSWYQQTPGQGLQFLFEYFSETQRNKGNFPGRFSGRQFSNSRSEMNVSTLELGDSALYLCASSLDVGSNQPQHFGDGTRLSIL.

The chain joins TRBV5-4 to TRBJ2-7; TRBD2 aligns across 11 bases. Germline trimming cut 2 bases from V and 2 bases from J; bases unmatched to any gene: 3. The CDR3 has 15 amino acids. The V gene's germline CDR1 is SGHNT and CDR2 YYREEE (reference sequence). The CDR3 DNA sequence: TGTGCCAGCAGCTTATATAGCGGGAGGGCCTACGAGCAGTACTTC. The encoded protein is CASSLYSGRAYEQYF.